This is a list of T cell receptor beta chains from one sample in a study of T cell changes during pregnancy in multiple sclerosis. Sequenced by immunoSEQ multiplex PCR; TCRdb stores in-frame clones only, minus some. The sample records some 70,000 clones, approximately 87% being singletons. The sequences come from peripheral blood, collected after pregnancy. These receptors came from a female donor in good health, enrolled as a control in a pregnancy study. Each CDR3 is given with its conserved first and last residue. D genes are given only for firm matches. Where a row states a size, it is once, few, many or the class of an expanded clone; other rows omit it.

>NA|TRBD1|TRBV2|TRBJ1-2
CASSPGQGTTLIYGYTF
TGTGCCAGCAGTCCGGGACAGGGGACAACGCTCATCTATGGCTACACCTTC
>few|NA|TRBV7-9|TRBJ1-5
CASSVSGGIGQPQHF
TGTGCCAGCAGCGTCTCCGGGGGGATAGGACAGCCCCAGCATTTT
>NA|NA|TRBV11-2|TRBJ2-3
CASSLRGSSTDTQYF
TGTGCCAGCAGCTTAAGGGGTTCTAGCACAGATACGCAGTATTTT
>once|TRBD2|TRBV9|TRBJ2-3
CASSRLAGGLGEDTQYF
TGTGCCAGCAGCCGACTAGCGGGAGGGCTAGGGGAAGATACGCAGTATTTT
>NA|NA|TRBV7-2|TRBJ2-7
CASSLDSRLQYF
TGTGCCAGCAGCCTGGACTCAAGATTGCAGTACTTC
>NA|NA|TRBV5-1|TRBJ1-1
CASSNAISRGTEAFF
TGCGCCAGCAGTAACGCCATCTCCCGAGGGACTGAAGCTTTCTTT
>NA|NA|TRBV11-1|TRBJ1-2
CASSPDTGGYTF
TGTGCCAGCAGCCCAGACACCGGTGGCTACACCTTC
>few|TRBD2|TRBV5-1|TRBJ2-2
CASSPAGTSGPTSTGELFF
TGCGCCAGCAGCCCCGCCGGGACTAGCGGGCCCACGTCGACCGGGGAGCTGTTTTTT
>NA|NA|TRBV30|TRBJ1-4
CAWSVGAEEKLFF
TGTGCCTGGAGTGTCGGAGCGGAGGAAAAACTGTTTTTT
>NA|TRBD1|TRBV6-1|TRBJ2-7
CAGGQGRYEQYF
TGTGCCGGGGGACAGGGGCGGTACGAGCAGTACTTC
>NA|TRBD1|TRBV6-5|TRBJ1-5
CASSYRGLGQPQHF
TGTGCCAGCAGTTACAGGGGGCTAGGTCAGCCCCAGCATTTT
>NA|TRBD1|TRBV30|TRBJ1-1
CAWSRATGGTEAFF
TGTGCCTGGAGTAGGGCGACAGGGGGGACTGAAGCTTTCTTT
>NA|TRBD1|TRBV11-3|TRBJ2-7
CASSLGQGAYEQYF
TGTGCCAGCAGCTTGGGGCAGGGGGCTTACGAGCAGTACTTC
>NA|NA|TRBV30|TRBJ1-2
CAWSAGLNYGYTF
TGTGCCTGGAGCGCAGGGCTAAACTATGGCTACACCTTC
>NA|NA|TRBV30|TRBJ1-2
CAWKRGSGYTF
TGTGCCTGGAAGCGAGGTTCTGGCTACACCTTC
>NA|TRBD1|TRBV4-3|TRBJ1-1
CASSRWTGDTEAFF
TGCGCCAGCAGCCGATGGACAGGGGACACTGAAGCTTTCTTT
>NA|NA|TRBV10-3|TRBJ1-5
CAISESRQPQHF
TGTGCCATCAGTGAGTCGAGACAGCCCCAGCATTTT
>NA|NA|TRBV5-6|TRBJ2-4
CASSLVSAGGKNIQYF
TGTGCCAGCAGCTTGGTATCGGCCGGAGGCAAAAACATTCAGTACTTC
>NA|TRBD2|TRBV5-6|TRBJ2-5
CASSEVEREAVGLETQYF
TGTGCCAGCAGCGAGGTCGAGCGGGAGGCGGTAGGATTAGAGACCCAGTACTTC
>NA|NA|TRBV28|TRBJ1-5
CASSSPGRGYQPQHF
TGTGCCAGCAGTTCCCCGGGCAGGGGATATCAGCCCCAGCATTTT
>NA|TRBD1|TRBV7-2|TRBJ2-5
CASSWGQGTGGETQYF
TGTGCCAGCAGCTGGGGGCAGGGGACAGGGGGGGAGACCCAGTACTTC
>NA|NA|TRBV18|TRBJ1-4
CASSPLRTDEKLFF
TGTGCCAGCTCACCACTGCGGACAGATGAAAAACTGTTTTTT
>NA|TRBD1|TRBV2|TRBJ1-1
CACRGQAAVAEAFF
TGTGCCTGCAGAGGACAGGCGGCTGTCGCTGAAGCTTTCTTT
>NA|NA|TRBV5-5|TRBJ2-7
CASSPQGKVLYEQYF
TGTGCCAGCAGCCCGCAGGGTAAGGTCCTCTACGAGCAGTACTTC
>NA|TRBD1|TRBV7-2|TRBJ1-5
CASSQTGGNQPQHF
TGTGCCAGCAGCCAGACAGGGGGGAATCAGCCCCAGCATTTT
>NA|TRBD1|TRBV30|TRBJ1-1
CAWSAPGQGGTEAFF
TGTGCCTGGAGTGCTCCAGGACAGGGGGGGACTGAAGCTTTCTTT
>NA|TRBD1|TRBV11-3|TRBJ2-5
CASSPWEDREDQETQYF
TGTGCCAGCAGCCCTTGGGAGGACAGGGAGGACCAAGAGACCCAGTACTTC
>NA|TRBD2|TRBV19|TRBJ2-7
CASSPTSLLHEQYF
TGTGCCAGTAGTCCGACTAGCCTGCTCCACGAGCAGTACTTC
>NA|TRBD1|TRBV10-3|TRBJ2-7
CAITWTGPTYF
TGTGCCATCACTTGGACAGGGCCAACGTACTTC
>NA|TRBD1|TRBV5-1|TRBJ2-7
CASSLETGTGRYEQYF
TGCGCCAGCAGCTTGGAAACCGGGACAGGGCGTTACGAGCAGTACTTC
>NA|NA|TRBV18|TRBJ1-1
CASSQRLGVLNTEAFF
TGTGCCAGCTCACAGCGACTCGGGGTCCTGAACACTGAAGCTTTCTTT
>NA|NA|TRBV29-1|TRBJ1-2
CSVEGRYGYTF
TGCAGCGTTGAGGGCCGCTATGGCTACACCTTC
>NA|TRBD1|TRBV6-5|TRBJ1-2
CASKDRIYGYTF
TGTGCCAGCAAGGACAGGATCTATGGCTACACCTTC
>NA|TRBD1|TRBV7-2|TRBJ1-5
CASSLVLTGGSGQPQHF
TGTGCCAGCAGCTTAGTGCTGACAGGGGGATCGGGCCAGCCCCAGCATTTT
>once|TRBD2|TRBV9|TRBJ2-5
CASSAGGVYQETQYF
TGTGCCAGCAGCGCCGGGGGGGTCTACCAAGAGACCCAGTACTTC
>NA|TRBD1|TRBV19|TRBJ2-7
CASSADRGVPPSEQYF
TGTGCCAGTAGTGCTGACAGGGGGGTCCCTCCCAGCGAGCAGTACTTC
>NA|TRBD2|TRBV6-5|TRBJ2-3
CASRPTGLAGDTQYF
TGTGCCAGCAGGCCTACGGGACTAGCGGGAGATACGCAGTATTTT
>NA|TRBD1|TRBV19|TRBJ2-7
CASSINRGGFYEQYF
TGTGCCAGTAGTATTAACAGGGGTGGGTTCTACGAGCAGTACTTC
>NA|TRBD1|TRBV18|TRBJ1-2
CASSPLGTGGERAYGYTF
TGTGCCAGCTCACCACTCGGGACAGGGGGTGAAAGGGCCTATGGCTACACCTTC
>NA|NA|TRBV5-1|TRBJ2-1
CASSPRQGNSYNEQFF
TGCGCCAGCAGCCCCAGGCAGGGGAACTCCTACAATGAGCAGTTCTTC
>NA|TRBD1|TRBV4-3|TRBJ1-4
CASSQEGVIAGQGNEKLFF
TGCGCCAGCAGCCAAGAAGGGGTCATAGCAGGACAGGGAAATGAAAAACTGTTTTTT
>NA|TRBD1|TRBV30|TRBJ2-3
CAWRHERTGGFFGRDTDTQYF
TGTGCCTGGAGGCACGAGAGGACAGGGGGCTTTTTTGGAAGGGACACAGATACGCAGTATTTT
>NA|NA|TRBV7-2|TRBJ1-1
CASSFQPGQNTEAFF
TGTGCCAGCAGCTTTCAGCCGGGACAGAACACTGAAGCTTTCTTT
>NA|NA|TRBV19|TRBJ2-1
CASSIAFGTGALPFF
NA
>NA|TRBD2|TRBV5-4|TRBJ2-7
CASSRTSGRASSEQYF
TGTGCCAGCAGCAGAACTAGCGGGAGGGCCTCATCCGAGCAGTACTTC
>NA|NA|TRBV7-9|TRBJ1-1
CASSLFQGLNTEAFF
TGTGCCAGCAGCTTATTTCAGGGCTTAAACACTGAAGCTTTCTTT
>NA|NA|TRBV4-2|TRBJ1-3
CASSQGQGGNTIYF
TGTGCCAGCAGCCAAGGGCAGGGTGGAAACACCATATATTTT
>NA|NA|TRBV19|TRBJ1-1
CASSGQINTEAFF
TGTGCCAGTAGTGGACAAATAAACACTGAAGCTTTCTTT